What follows are 25 T cell receptor beta chains derived from one specimen sequenced in a study of CD8 T cells in Susac syndrome. After extraction with the RNeasy kit, about 0.45 to 1 ug of the RNA was reverse transcribed using random hexamers. Via MiXCR, TCRdb re-called the immunoSEQ multiplex PCR reads, giving one row per CDR3 protein. This sample has fewer than 200,000 distinct CDR3 sequences, with about 91% found just once. The sample consisted of CD4+ T cells from PBMCs. The receptor set was obtained from a human donor with Susac syndrome.

The chain combines TRBV14 with TRBJ1-1, with D possibly matching TRBD1 (6 bases). Germline loops: CDR1 SGHDN, CDR2 FVKESK. V dropped 2 bases and J dropped 8 bases, with 15 bases sitting between them. The CDR3 is made up of 14 amino acids. This CDR3 reads CASSQPTGGTEAFF. The CDR3 DNA reads TGTGCCAGCAGCCAACCCACTGGAGGGACAGAAGCTTTCTTT.

This chain connects TRBV20-1 to TRBJ2-5, with D perhaps matching TRBD2 (6 bases). Germline loops: CDR1 DFQATT, CDR2 SNEGSKA (reference sequence). This CDR3 spans 13 amino acids. V lost 3 bases, J lost 7 bases, and 15 bases lay in between. Written as DNA, the CDR3 is TGCAGTGCTAGCTCGACTAGTGGGGGGACCCAGTACTTC. Amino acid sequence: CSASSTSGGTQYF.

This clonotype was picked up one time. CDR3 coding DNA: TGTGCCACCAGTGACCCACCCAGGGGGGCGAACACTGAAGCTTTCTTT. Protein product: CATSDPPRGANTEAFF. V is TRBV24-1 and J is TRBJ1-1; TRBD1 aligns across 7 bases. The CDR3 runs to 16 residues. Germline values: CDR1 KGHDR, CDR2 SFDVKD. The J segment lost 1 base and the V segment lost 4 bases, leaving 8 bases of the junction unmatched.

The chain employs TRBV2 and TRBJ2-7, with TRBD2 matching over 8 bases. This CDR3 has 15 amino acids. Per the germline V gene, CDR1 is SNHLY and CDR2 is FYNNEI. V was pared by 5 bases and J by 2 bases, with 8 bases of the junction left unmatched. The DNA for the CDR3 is TGTGCCAGCAGTTCTGAAGCGGGAGAGGCCTACGAGCAGTACTTC. This sequence encodes CASSSEAGEAYEQYF.

The CDR3 nucleotides are TGTGCCAGCAGCGTAGGTCCTGGACAAGAGACCCAGTACTTC. It encodes CASSVGPGQETQYF. The genes are TRBV9 and TRBJ2-5, with D hard to call. The CDR3 consists of 14 residues. V was trimmed by 0 bases and J by 2 bases, leaving 8 bases between them. CDR1 is SGDLS, CDR2 YYNGEE, per germline.

V gene TRBV20-1 combines with J gene TRBJ1-2, with 8 bases lining up with TRBD1. The V and J ends lost 5 bases and 4 bases, in that order; junction bases with no gene match: 6. Per the germline V gene, CDR1 is DFQATT and CDR2 is SNEGSKA (reference sequence). This CDR3 region has 13 residues. The CDR3 loop is CSAEKGQGYGYTF. The CDR3 DNA is TGCAGTGCTGAAAAAGGACAGGGCTATGGCTACACCTTC.

The chain uses TRBV6-5 and TRBJ1-1; perhaps TRBD1 as D (5 bases). The V end lost 8 bases, the J end lost 4 bases, and 14 bases lay between the germline ends. Germline V CDR1 and CDR2: MNHEY, SVGAGI. The CDR3 totals 13 residues. CDR3 nucleotides: TGTGCCAGCCGGGGGGGTAGGGTCACTGAAGCTTTCTTT. Its protein is CASRGGRVTEAFF.

This clonotype came up once. The chain couples TRBV5-1 to TRBJ2-7, with 7 nucleotides matching TRBD1. V shed 0 bases, J shed 6 bases, and the junction held 3 bases outside the gene matches. The germline V gene encodes CDR1 SGHRS and CDR2 YFSETQ. The CDR3 is 13 residues long. In DNA form, the CDR3 reads TGCGCCAGCAGCTTGGGGACAGGTAGCGAGCAGTACTTC. Translating gives CASSLGTGSEQYF.

The chain couples TRBV5-1 to TRBJ1-2; 9 nucleotides align to TRBD1. The CDR3 spans 16 residues. With 0 bases clipped from V and 5 bases from J, the junction kept 8 bases outside the gene matches. Germline V gives CDR1 SGHRS, CDR2 YFSETQ. The CDR3: CASSLASGTGRYGYTF. The DNA of the CDR3 is TGCGCCAGCAGCTTGGCCAGTGGGACAGGGAGGTATGGCTACACCTTC.

The chain uses TRBV6-1 and TRBJ2-3; D may match TRBD1 or TRBD2 (5 bases each). The CDR3 runs 13 residues. Germline V lookup: CDR1 MNHNS, CDR2 SASEGT. With 3 bases removed from V and 7 bases from J, the gap between germline ends came to 11 bases. The DNA of the CDR3 is TGTGCCAGCAGTGACAGGTGGGGGAATACGCAGTATTTT. Translating it yields CASSDRWGNTQYF.

The sample holds one count of this clonotype. The chain joins TRBV28 to TRBJ2-2, with a possible D match to TRBD2 (5 bases). This CDR3 region has 15 residues. V lost 1 base and J 3 bases, leaving 9 bases between the germline ends. Germline V gives CDR1 MDHEN, CDR2 SYDVKM. CDR3 amino acids: CASSLSSSYTGELFF. CDR3 DNA sequence: TGTGCCAGCAGTTTATCCTCTAGCTACACCGGGGAGCTGTTTTTT.

The genes are TRBV20-1 and TRBJ1-1; 10 bases match TRBD1. J was trimmed by 4 bases and V by 7 bases; bases with no gene match: 15. CDR1 DFQATT and CDR2 SNEGSKA come from the germline V gene (reference sequence). The CDR3 runs to 16 residues. CDR3: CSGTGGWWAGGTEAFF. CDR3 nucleotide sequence: TGCAGTGGGACAGGGGGTTGGTGGGCCGGAGGCACTGAAGCTTTCTTT.

V usage is TRBV5-1 and J usage is TRBJ2-2; TRBD1 might be the D (6 bases). This CDR3 region has 14 residues. V dropped 8 bases and J dropped 4 bases, with 15 bases sitting between them. Germline V CDR1 and CDR2: SGHRS, YFSETQ. DNA of the CDR3: TGCGCCAGGTGGGACACCTCGAGCACCGGGGAGCTGTTTTTT. Its translation is CARWDTSSTGELFF.

V usage is TRBV11-2 and J usage is TRBJ2-1; 7 nucleotides agree with TRBD2. V lost 5 bases and J lost 6; bases outside the gene matches: 13. The CDR3 runs 16 residues. CDR1 is SGHAT and CDR2 is FQNNGV in the germline V gene. This chain's CDR3 is CASSGDYRSGINEQFF. CDR3 bases: TGTGCCAGCAGCGGAGACTATCGAAGCGGGATCAATGAGCAGTTCTTC. Using reference TRBV11-2 and TRBJ2-1 for the parts outside the CDR3, the full variable domain is EAGVAQSPRYKIIEKRQSVAFWCNPISGHATLYWYQQILGQGPKLLIQFQNNGVVDDSQLPKDRFSAERLKGVDSTLKIQPAKLEDSAVYLCASSGDYRSGINEQFFGPGTRLTVL.

The chain employs TRBV20-1 and TRBJ2-7; 12 bases line up with TRBD2. The CDR3 is 15 amino acids. CDR1 and CDR2 from the germline V gene are DFQATT and SNEGSKA (reference sequence). Trimming cost V 0 bases and J 4 bases; bases outside gene matches: 4. DNA for the CDR3: TGCAGTGCTAGAGATGGACTAGCGGGAAGGTACGAGCAGTACTTC. Residues: CSARDGLAGRYEQYF.

V and J are TRBV20-1 and TRBJ2-7; D is possibly TRBD1 or TRBD2 (6 bases each). CDR1 and CDR2 from the germline V gene are DFQATT and SNEGSKA (reference sequence). V lost 6 bases, J lost 3 bases, and 21 bases lay in between. The CDR3 sequence is 15 residues long. CDR3 sequence reads: CSARKRGQGFYEQYF. DNA of the CDR3: TGCAGTGCCCGAAAACGGGGGCAGGGCTTCTACGAGCAGTACTTC.

This clonotype was recorded once. This sequence joins TRBV7-2 and TRBJ1-2; the D gene is possibly TRBD1 (6 bases). V was trimmed by 2 bases and J by 4 bases, leaving 11 bases between them. CDR1 is SGHTA, CDR2 FQGNSA, per germline. The CDR3 is 14 residues long. The CDR3 spells CASSLQGRSYGYTF. The CDR3, as DNA: TGTGCCAGCAGCTTACAGGGGAGGAGCTATGGCTACACCTTC. The full variable domain, in which reference TRBV7-2 and TRBJ1-2 provide the parts outside the CDR3, is GAGVSQSPSNKVTEKGKDVELRCDPISGHTALYWYRQSLGQGLEFLIYFQGNSAPDKSGLPSDRFSAERTGGSVSTLTIQRTQQEDSAVYLCASSLQGRSYGYTFGSGTRLTVV.

This chain links TRBV6-4 with TRBJ2-3; 8 nucleotides align to TRBD2. The V gene end was trimmed by 4 bases and the J gene end by 3 bases; junction bases not matched to a gene: 0. The CDR3 loop spans 13 amino acids. The V gene's germline CDR1 is MRHNA and CDR2 SNTAGT. As DNA, the CDR3 is TGTGCCAGCAGTGCTAGCGGGACAGATACGCAGTATTTT. This sequence encodes CASSASGTDTQYF.

The chain uses TRBV15 and TRBJ2-7; 8 bases align to TRBD1. The length of the CDR3 is 16 residues. The germline V gene has CDR1 LNHNV and CDR2 YYDKDF (reference sequence). Trimming cost V 1 base and J 3 bases; bases outside gene matches: 8. The CDR3 sequence: CATSRGPRQGFYEQYF. The CDR3, as DNA: TGTGCCACCAGCAGAGGCCCCCGACAGGGGTTCTACGAGCAGTACTTC.

The rearrangement joins TRBV15 to TRBJ2-5; tentative D call: TRBD2 (6 bases). Germline CDR1 is LNHNV and CDR2 is YYDKDF (reference sequence). The CDR3 is made up of 15 amino acids. Deletions cut 3 bases from V and 4 bases from J, with 15 bases between. In DNA form, the CDR3 reads TGTGCCACCAGCAGGGGTAAAGGGAGGAGAGAGACCCAGTACTTC. Protein: CATSRGKGRRETQYF.

The gene calls are TRBV28 and TRBJ2-1; 8 positions match TRBD2. Germline V CDR1 and CDR2: MDHEN, SYDVKM. V shed 4 bases and J 5 bases; nucleotides not matched to a gene: 10. This CDR3 spans 16 amino acids. CDR3 sequence reads: CASSSPAGARDNEQFF. Written as DNA, the CDR3 is TGTGCCAGCAGTTCACCAGCGGGAGCTCGGGACAATGAGCAGTTCTTC.

The chain links TRBV20-1 to TRBJ2-7; either TRBD1 or TRBD2 may supply D (6 bases each). The CDR3 spans 15 residues. Trimming pared 0 bases from V and 3 bases from J, leaving 15 bases between. CDR1 is DFQATT, CDR2 SNEGSKA, per germline (reference sequence). In DNA form, the CDR3 reads TGCAGTGCTAGAGATACGGGGGCGAGTCTCTACGAGCAGTACTTC. Encoded protein: CSARDTGASLYEQYF.

The chain is built from TRBV7-9 and TRBJ2-1; TRBD2 is a possible D gene (6 bases). Between the trimmed V and J ends, which lost 2 bases and 6 bases, there was a span of 8 bases. The CDR3 totals 13 residues. Germline V gene lookup returns CDR1 SEHNR and CDR2 FQNEAQ (reference sequence). The CDR3 region has the DNA TGTGCCAGCAGCTTAATGACTAGCAATGAGCAGTTCTTC. Residues: CASSLMTSNEQFF.

V gene TRBV11-2 combines with J gene TRBJ1-2, with D unclear. From germline, CDR1 is SGHAT and CDR2 FQNNGV. CDR3 size: 14 residues. The germline V and J ends were trimmed by 5 bases and 8 bases, with 18 bases remaining between them. CDR3 DNA: TGTGCCAGCAGCCCCTACGGAGGTGGGAGCGGCTACACCTTC. This gives the protein CASSPYGGGSGYTF. The whole variable domain, remainder taken from reference TRBV11-2 and TRBJ1-2, is EAGVAQSPRYKIIEKRQSVAFWCNPISGHATLYWYQQILGQGPKLLIQFQNNGVVDDSQLPKDRFSAERLKGVDSTLKIQPAKLEDSAVYLCASSPYGGGSGYTFGSGTRLTVV.

This sequence joins TRBV18 and TRBJ1-3; D is ambiguous. The CDR3 extends over 18 amino acids. CDR1 is KGHSH and CDR2 is LQKENI in the germline V gene. Trimming removed 6 bases at V and 4 bases at J, with 25 bases between. DNA of the CDR3: TGTGCCAGCTCTAAGAATCCTCCGGGATCAAACAAAGGAAACACCATATATTTT. Encoded protein: CASSKNPPGSNKGNTIYF.